This TCR beta chain was profiled in a study of T cell responses to AZD1222 COVID-19 vaccine. Study-level information: Whether given at about 4 or about 12 weeks, second doses were pooled.

Germline V CDR1 and CDR2: SEHNR, FQNEAQ (reference sequence). The CDR3 covers 12 residues. V lost 3 bases, J lost 6 bases, and 5 bases lay in between. This clone came up once. Its target is unknown. Only in-frame clones appear in the TCRdb table, and some are missing; sequencing was by immunoSEQ multiplex PCR. The sample contains around 130,000 clones, around 88% of which appear only once. Overall study results and limits: Sampling that yielded the repertoires occurred only after the peak T cell response. Spike-specific TCRs gained breadth and depth after people received two AZD1222 doses. Donors were mostly white British, more females; clonal diversity possibly underestimated.

This chain connects TRBV7-9 to TRBJ2-2; D possibly uses TRBD1 or TRBD2 (5 bases each). The receptor's source is an adult in good health. Sequenced material: peripheral blood, taken on day 0 of AZD1222 vaccination. In DNA, the CDR3 is TGTGCCAGCAGCTTGGGGGCCGGGGAGCTGTTTTTT. As protein: CASSLGAGELFF.